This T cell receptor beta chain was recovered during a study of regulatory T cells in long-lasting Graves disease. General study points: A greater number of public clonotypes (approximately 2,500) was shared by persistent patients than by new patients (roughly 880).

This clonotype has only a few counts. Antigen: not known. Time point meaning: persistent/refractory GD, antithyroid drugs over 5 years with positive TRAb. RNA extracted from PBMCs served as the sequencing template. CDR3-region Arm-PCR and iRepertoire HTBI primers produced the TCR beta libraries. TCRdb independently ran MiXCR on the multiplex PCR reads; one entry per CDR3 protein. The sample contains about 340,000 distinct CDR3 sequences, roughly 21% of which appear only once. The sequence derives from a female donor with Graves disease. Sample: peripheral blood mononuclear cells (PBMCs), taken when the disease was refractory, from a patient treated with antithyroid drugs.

The CDR3 coding sequence is TGCGCCAGCATGGAGTCGTACCAAGAGACCCAGTACTTC. Translating it yields CASMESYQETQYF. This sequence joins TRBV5-1 and TRBJ2-5; D is undetermined. Germline-derived CDR1 and CDR2 are SGHRS and YFSETQ. V lost 6 bases and J 0 bases, leaving 9 bases between the germline ends. This CDR3 has 13 amino acids.